What follows describes a single T cell receptor beta chain. The CDR3 extends over 13 amino acids. Per germline, CDR1 WNHNN and CDR2 SYGVQD (reference sequence). The V segment lost 8 bases and the J segment 8 bases; nucleotides outside the gene matches: 7. Authors' processing steps: Estimates of nucleated cell counts were drawn from the amplification of reference gene primers. Some clones are missing from TCRdb's copy, which holds only in-frame ones; the method was immunoSEQ multiplex PCR. The D gene and trimming were derived from the DNA, and the V and J assignments and clone size from that table. The repertoire includes a few hundred thousand clones, 70% to 90% of them detected once, and under 11% sits in the top ten. The source of the sample is a study of blood T cell repertoires in COVID-19. About the research overall: Spain, Italy and the United States supplied samples that represented acute and convalescent COVID-19. Nucleic acid was either cDNA or gDNA, and it came from T cells, B-cell-depleted T cells, or PBMCs.

The TCR was taken from a woman at least 80 years old with acute or convalescent COVID-19. The sequenced sample consisted of peripheral blood. The J gene is TRBJ2-1, the V gene TRBV10-1, with 9 bases matching TRBD1. The CDR3 bases are TGCGCCAGCCCTGGGACAGGGAGCGATGAGCAGTTCTTC. This sequence encodes CASPGTGSDEQFF.